One sample yielded the 4 T cell receptor beta chains listed below, sequenced in a study of tumor-infiltrating lymphocytes in oesophageal squamous cell carcinoma. TCRdb reprocessed the PCR reads via MiXCR and lists one record per CDR3 protein. In the table there are 15,000 or so distinct CDR3 sequences, roughly 50% of which are singletons. The sample consisted of esophageal tumor tissue. Receptors were obtained from a female donor with esophageal squamous cell carcinoma.

V and J are TRBV5-6 and TRBJ2-7, with D possibly being TRBD1 (6 bases). The V gene's germline CDR1 is SGHDT and CDR2 YYEEEE. The CDR3 sequence is 14 residues long. V gave up 2 bases and J gave up 3 bases, with 12 bases separating them. The CDR3 sequence is CASSLWDTRYEQYF. The CDR3 DNA is TGTGCCAGCAGCTTATGGGACACCCGCTACGAGCAGTACTTC.

V usage is TRBV11-2 and J usage is TRBJ2-4, with 7 bases matching TRBD2. Judging by the DNA end, TRBJ2-1 fits better; the J call may be wrong. This CDR3 contains 14 residues. Per the germline V gene, CDR1 is SGHAT and CDR2 is FQNNGV. CDR3 DNA sequence: TGTGCCAGCAGCCCCCAGCGGGGACCTTACGAGCAGTTCTTC. Translation: CASSPQRGPYEQFF.

This clonotype has at least ten counts. V gene TRBV6-1 combines with J gene TRBJ2-7; TRBD2 aligns across 11 bases. Germline V gene sequence: CDR1 MNHNS, CDR2 SASEGT. The CDR3 sequence is 14 residues long. Unmatched junction bases numbered 9, after V lost 7 bases and J lost 7 bases. In nucleotides, the CDR3 is TGTGCCAGCATTAATAGCGGGGGGGGGAATGAGCAGTACTTC. This translates into CASINSGGGNEQYF.

This clonotype was recorded many times. The chain links TRBV11-2 to TRBJ2-7; maybe TRBD2 (5 bases). The V and J ends lost 6 bases and 7 bases respectively, with 10 bases between them. Germline CDR1 reads SGHAT; CDR2 reads FQNNGV. This CDR3 has 11 residues. The CDR3 DNA reads as TGTGCCAGCAGGGACTTCAATGAGCAGTACTTC. Protein sequence: CASRDFNEQYF.